The 27 T cell receptor beta chains below come from one sample, sequenced in a study of memory CD4+ T cells and cytomegalovirus serostatus. Single viable CD3+CD4+CD8-CD45RO+ cells were sorted as the memory CD4+ T cells. Here immunoSEQ multiplex PCR was the method, and the copy in TCRdb shows in-frame clones only, minus some. The table lists about 25,000 clones, around 72% of them singletons. The sample consisted of memory CD4+ T cells from blood. Receptor source: an adult in good health and CMV-seronegative.

The J gene is TRBJ2-1, the V gene TRBV28, with D perhaps TRBD1 or TRBD2 (7 bases each). This CDR3 has 15 amino acids. Per the germline V gene, CDR1 is MDHEN and CDR2 is SYDVKM. Trimming removed 6 bases from V and 7 bases from J, with 19 bases in between. For the CDR3, the DNA is TGTGCCAGCAGCCCAGGGGGGGGCCGAATAAATGAGCAGTTCTTC. Translated, it gives CASSPGGGRINEQFF.

This chain uses TRBV10-3 with TRBJ1-4; 7 positions match TRBD1. V was pared by 10 bases and J by 2 bases, with 10 bases of the junction left unmatched. The germline CDR1 and CDR2 sequences are ENHRY and SYGVKD. The CDR3 loop spans 15 amino acids. The CDR3 sequence is CATQQKGATNEKLFF. The CDR3 region has the DNA TGTGCCACTCAACAAAAGGGGGCGACTAATGAAAAACTGTTTTTT.

This chain uses TRBV10-3 with TRBJ1-4, with 8 nucleotides matching TRBD1. This CDR3 has 15 amino acids. The germline V gene encodes CDR1 ENHRY and CDR2 SYGVKD. V shed 3 bases, J shed 2 bases, and the junction held 2 bases outside the gene matches. CDR3 in DNA: TGTGCCATCAGTGACCGACAGGGGACTAATGAAAAACTGTTTTTT. It is translated as CAISDRQGTNEKLFF.

V gene TRBV7-8 combines with J gene TRBJ1-5; TRBD1 aligns across 7 bases. J gave up 4 bases and V 5 bases, and 8 bases lay outside the gene matches. The CDR3 has 15 residues. Germline V gives CDR1 SGHVS, CDR2 FQNEAQ. The CDR3 nucleotides are TGTGCCAGCAGCCTAATGACCAGGGGGAATCAGCCCCAGCATTTT. Its translation is CASSLMTRGNQPQHF. Variable domain in full (rest from reference TRBV7-8 and TRBJ1-5): GAGVSQSPRYKVAKRGQDVALRCDPISGHVSLFWYQQALGQGPEFLTYFQNEAQLDKSGLPSDRFFAERPEGSVSTLKIQRTQQEDSAVYLCASSLMTRGNQPQHFGDGTRLSIL.

This chain links TRBV5-1 with TRBJ1-5; maybe TRBD1 (5 bases). V shed 0 bases and J shed 7 bases, with 11 bases lying between them. The CDR3 contains 14 residues. Germline V gene lookup returns CDR1 SGHRS and CDR2 YFSETQ. This chain's CDR3 is CASSLEGGDQPQHF. In nucleotides, the CDR3 is TGCGCCAGCAGCTTGGAGGGAGGGGACCAGCCCCAGCATTTT.

In this sample, this clone turned up once. The rearrangement links TRBV30 to TRBJ1-6; no definite D call. V was cut by 5 bases and J by 9 bases, with 14 bases left in between. From germline, CDR1 is GTSNPN and CDR2 SVGIG (reference sequence). This CDR3 spans 13 amino acids. CDR3 sequence: CAWGVQTGSPLHF. CDR3 DNA sequence: TGTGCCTGGGGCGTACAAACTGGTTCACCCCTCCACTTT. Full variable domain (outside the CDR3, taken from reference TRBV30 and TRBJ1-6): SQTIHQWPATLVQPVGSPLSLECTVEGTSNPNLYWYRQAAGRGLQLLFYSVGIGQISSEVPQNLSASRPQDRQFILSSKKLLLSDSGFYLCAWGVQTGSPLHFGNGTRLTVT.

This clone was seen only a few times. The chain carries TRBV19 and TRBJ2-5; 13 nucleotides agree with TRBD2. Germline V gene data show CDR1 as LNHDA and CDR2 as SQIVND (reference sequence). V shed 6 bases, J shed 5 bases, and the junction held 6 bases outside the gene matches. The CDR3 runs to 15 residues. For the CDR3, the DNA is TGTGCCAGTAGGTCGGGACTAGCGGGGACGGAGACCCAGTACTTC. It codes for CASRSGLAGTETQYF.

This chain links TRBV18 with TRBJ2-3; a weak D match, TRBD1 (7 bases). V was cut by 4 bases and J by 4 bases, with 15 bases left in between. CDR1 is KGHSH, CDR2 LQKENI, per germline. The CDR3 is 15 residues long. This chain's CDR3 is CASSRGQGGADTQYF. The CDR3 DNA reads TGTGCCAGCTCACGAGGCCAGGGGGGTGCAGATACGCAGTATTTT.

V is TRBV5-1 and J is TRBJ2-2; the match to TRBD1 covers 7 bases. CDR1 and CDR2 from the germline V gene are SGHRS and YFSETQ. The CDR3 extends over 17 amino acids. Trimming cost V 0 bases and J 2 bases; bases outside gene matches: 7. CDR3: CASSLATGTANTGELFF. CDR3 bases: TGCGCCAGCAGCTTGGCAACCGGGACAGCAAACACCGGGGAGCTGTTTTTT. The whole variable domain, filled in from reference TRBV5-1 and TRBJ2-2, reads KAGVTQTPRYLIKTRGQQVTLSCSPISGHRSVSWYQQTPGQGLQFLFEYFSETQRNKGNFPGRFSGRQFSNSRSEMNVSTLELGDSALYLCASSLATGTANTGELFFGEGSRLTVL.

This clone was observed a single time. The chain uses TRBV28 and TRBJ2-7; 7 bases match TRBD2. This CDR3 contains 15 residues. Germline V gives CDR1 MDHEN, CDR2 SYDVKM. V shed 3 bases, J shed 6 bases, and the junction held 11 bases outside the gene matches. The CDR3 reads CASSLGAGRLGEQYF. DNA of the CDR3: TGTGCCAGCAGTTTGGGCGCCGGGAGGTTAGGCGAGCAGTACTTC.

The chain combines TRBV27 with TRBJ2-1; 9 nucleotides agree with TRBD1. V shed 7 bases, J shed 5 bases, and the junction held 9 bases outside the gene matches. The CDR3 extends over 15 amino acids. Per the germline V gene, CDR1 is MNHEY and CDR2 is SMNVEV (reference sequence). CDR3 in amino acids: CASTQDRGANNEQFF. The CDR3 DNA follows: TGTGCCAGCACCCAAGACAGGGGGGCCAACAATGAGCAGTTCTTC.

The chain has TRBV6-5 and TRBJ1-5; D remains ambiguous. Germline values: CDR1 MNHEY, CDR2 SVGAGI. V was trimmed by 0 bases and J by 6 bases, leaving 12 bases between them. The CDR3 loop spans 15 amino acids. In DNA form, the CDR3 reads TGTGCCAGCAGTTACTCGGCACTGGAGGGTCAGCCCCAGCATTTT. It yields the protein CASSYSALEGQPQHF.

The chain carries TRBV6-5 and TRBJ2-5; TRBD2 agrees at 12 bases. Germline V gene lookup returns CDR1 MNHEY and CDR2 SVGAGI. This CDR3 has 14 residues. The ends lost 4 bases at V and 4 bases at J; junction bases unmatched: 1. The CDR3 nucleotides are TGTGCCAGCAGTTCGGGACTAGCGGGAGAGACCCAGTACTTC. Its protein product is CASSSGLAGETQYF.

The rearrangement uses TRBV19 and TRBJ1-2; 7 bases line up with TRBD1. Trimming removed 3 bases from V and 4 bases from J; junction bases left unmatched: 2. This CDR3 spans 13 amino acids. Looked up from germline, CDR1 is LNHDA and CDR2 is SQIVND (reference sequence). CDR3 region: CASSIDRAYGYTF. As DNA, the CDR3 is TGTGCCAGTAGTATCGACAGGGCCTATGGCTACACCTTC.

The chain recombines TRBV11-3 with TRBJ2-1, with 9 positions matching TRBD2. Germline V lookup: CDR1 SGHNT, CDR2 YENEEA. The CDR3 contains 15 residues. J gave up 6 bases and V 4 bases, and 7 bases lay outside the gene matches. CDR3 sequence (DNA): TGTGCCAGCAGCTACGGCCCTAGCGGGGTCAATGAGCAGTTCTTC. As protein: CASSYGPSGVNEQFF.

This clone was counted only a few times. V and J are TRBV7-2 and TRBJ1-2; D not certain. There are 13 residues in the CDR3. CDR1 and CDR2 from the germline V gene are SGHTA and FQGNSA. Trimming stripped 1 base from V and 6 bases from J, with 9 bases between. CDR3 sequence (DNA): TGTGCCAGCAGCTTAGAAAGGCTGAATGGCTACACCTTC. Translated: CASSLERLNGYTF.

The V call is TRBV7-2, the J call TRBJ2-1; 7 positions agree with TRBD2. Per the germline V gene, CDR1 is SGHTA and CDR2 is FQGNSA. CDR3 size: 15 residues. The V and J ends lost 1 base and 4 bases, in that order; junction bases with no gene match: 4. CDR3 in DNA: TGTGCCAGCAGCTTAGAACGGGGGGAGTACAATGAGCAGTTCTTC. This sequence encodes CASSLERGEYNEQFF.

The V call is TRBV2, the J call TRBJ2-1; 11 bases agree with TRBD2. The ends lost 3 bases at V and 6 bases at J; junction bases unmatched: 7. Germline V gene lookup returns CDR1 SNHLY and CDR2 FYNNEI. The CDR3 loop spans 16 amino acids. The DNA for the CDR3 is TGTGCCAGCAGTGAGGGGGTAGCGGGGGGGTTCAATGAGCAGTTCTTC. Translated, it gives CASSEGVAGGFNEQFF.

This chain joins TRBV27 and TRBJ1-5; D is ambiguous. This CDR3 spans 15 amino acids. CDR1 MNHEY and CDR2 SMNVEV come from the germline V gene (reference sequence). Trimming stripped 5 bases from V and 2 bases from J, with 13 bases between. The CDR3 is CASSPTLHRNQPQHF. CDR3 in DNA: TGTGCCAGCAGTCCCACGCTACACCGCAATCAGCCCCAGCATTTT.

The chain employs TRBV5-1 and TRBJ2-2; 11 positions match TRBD2. This CDR3 comprises 17 residues. The ends lost 3 bases at V and 0 bases at J; junction bases unmatched: 4. The germline V gene has CDR1 SGHRS and CDR2 YFSETQ. The CDR3 reads CASSSLAGGPNTGELFF. In nucleotides, the CDR3 is TGCGCCAGCAGCTCCTTAGCGGGGGGGCCGAACACCGGGGAGCTGTTTTTT.

The rearrangement links TRBV9 to TRBJ2-7; no reliable D call. Germline V gene lookup returns CDR1 SGDLS and CDR2 YYNGEE. The germline V and J ends were trimmed by 4 bases and 6 bases, with 14 bases remaining between them. This CDR3 contains 13 residues. The CDR3 bases are TGTGCCAGCAGCTTTACCTATGGTGGCGAGCAGTACTTC. It translates to CASSFTYGGEQYF.

V is TRBV5-6 and J is TRBJ1-5; D not certain. The CDR3 totals 15 residues. Trimming removed 0 bases at V and 0 bases at J, with 7 bases between. Germline CDR1 SGHDT, CDR2 YYEEEE. DNA for the CDR3: TGTGCCAGCAGCTTGGGTGGCTATAGCAATCAGCCCCAGCATTTT. It encodes CASSLGGYSNQPQHF.

The genes are TRBV5-1 and TRBJ2-5; 11 positions match TRBD2. Germline CDR1 reads SGHRS; CDR2 reads YFSETQ. CDR3 size: 16 residues. J lost 1 base, V lost 4 bases, and 6 bases had no gene match. The CDR3 DNA is TGCGCCAGCAGCGGGTCTAGCGGGGGGATCCAAGAGACCCAGTACTTC. Its translation is CASSGSSGGIQETQYF.

V gene TRBV15 combines with J gene TRBJ2-1, with 9 positions matching TRBD2. With V trimmed by 1 base and J by 9 bases, 10 bases remained unmatched. Germline V gives CDR1 LNHNV, CDR2 YYDKDF (reference sequence). The CDR3 has 16 residues. CDR3 protein: CATSRVAGGAWGEQFF. CDR3 nucleotide sequence: TGTGCCACCAGCAGAGTTGCGGGGGGGGCATGGGGTGAGCAGTTCTTC.

This clone occurred a few times. V is TRBV5-6 and J is TRBJ2-7; 10 nucleotides agree with TRBD1. The V gene's germline CDR1 is SGHDT and CDR2 YYEEEE. CDR3 length: 14 residues. V lost 6 bases to trimming and J lost 4 bases; unmatched junction nucleotides: 7. CDR3 bases: TGTGCCAGCACCTGGACAGGGGGGATGTACGAGCAGTACTTC. This translates into CASTWTGGMYEQYF.

The rearrangement uses TRBV11-3 and TRBJ1-3; 8 nucleotides agree with TRBD1. This CDR3 contains 15 residues. The junction had 4 bases not matched to a gene; V was cut back by 6 bases and J by 0 bases. Per germline, CDR1 SGHNT and CDR2 YENEEA. This CDR3 reads CASRPTGGSGNTIYF. In DNA form, the CDR3 reads TGTGCCAGCAGGCCTACAGGGGGCTCTGGAAACACCATATATTTT. The entire variable domain, with the rest obtained from reference TRBV11-3 and TRBJ1-3, is as follows: EAGVVQSPRYKIIEKKQPVAFWCNPISGHNTLYWYLQNLGQGPELLIRYENEEAVDDSQLPKDRFSAERLKGVDSTLKIQPAELGDSAVYLCASRPTGGSGNTIYFGEGSWLTVV.

This chain connects TRBV19 to TRBJ1-2; D gene uncertain. This CDR3 has 14 amino acids. Trimming stripped 7 bases from V and 4 bases from J, with 16 bases between. Germline CDR1 LNHDA, CDR2 SQIVND (reference sequence). The CDR3 here is CASKGPSNSYGYTF. The CDR3 DNA sequence: TGTGCCAGTAAAGGGCCCAGCAACAGCTATGGCTACACCTTC.